Each of the 29 T cell receptor beta chains below was sequenced from the same sample in a study of blood T cell repertoires in COVID-19. Only in-frame clones appear in the TCRdb table, and some are missing; sequencing was by immunoSEQ multiplex PCR. The table has about 180,000 clones, roughly 80% seen once. The sequenced material came from peripheral blood. Every receptor here comes from a human donor in a cohort sampled during active COVID-19.

The rearrangement links TRBV7-2 to TRBJ1-1; 10 bases align to TRBD1. This CDR3 region has 14 residues. Germline values: CDR1 SGHTA, CDR2 FQGNSA. V trimming: 3 bases; J trimming: 4 bases; junction bases outside the gene matches: 2. The CDR3 loop reads CASSFRDRGTEAFF. In DNA, the CDR3 is TGTGCCAGCAGCTTCCGGGACAGGGGCACTGAAGCTTTCTTT.

V gene TRBV19 combines with J gene TRBJ2-7; 9 bases map to TRBD2. CDR1 is LNHDA, CDR2 SQIVND, per germline (reference sequence). Germline trimming cut 5 bases from V and 5 bases from J; bases unmatched to any gene: 10. CDR3 length equals 15 residues. The CDR3 nucleotides are TGTGCCAGTAGTCTCACTAGCGGGTCTGTCAACGAGCAGTACTTC. Translating it yields CASSLTSGSVNEQYF.

The J gene is TRBJ2-6, the V gene TRBV15; maybe TRBD2 (5 bases). The CDR3 loop spans 14 amino acids. Germline V lookup: CDR1 LNHNV, CDR2 YYDKDF (reference sequence). Trimming cost V 3 bases and J 3 bases, with 6 bases left between them. CDR3 in amino acids: CATSSGSGANVLTF. The CDR3 DNA sequence: TGTGCCACCAGCAGTGGGAGTGGGGCCAACGTCCTGACTTTC.

The gene calls are TRBV14 and TRBJ2-1; 8 positions match TRBD1. Germline V gene data show CDR1 as SGHDN and CDR2 as FVKESK. The CDR3 extends over 15 amino acids. The J segment lost 6 bases and the V segment lost 1 base, leaving 5 bases of the junction unmatched. This chain's CDR3 is CASSQGQGASNEQFF. CDR3 DNA: TGTGCCAGCAGCCAAGGGCAGGGGGCGAGCAATGAGCAGTTCTTC.

J is TRBJ1-5 and V is TRBV10-3, with a possible D match to TRBD1 (5 bases). Germline values: CDR1 ENHRY, CDR2 SYGVKD. The CDR3 has 12 amino acids. V gave up 10 bases and J gave up 2 bases, with 9 bases separating them. The CDR3 DNA sequence: TGTGCCACGGGGGTAGGCAATCAGCCCCAGCATTTT. Protein sequence: CATGVGNQPQHF.

V is TRBV6-1 and J is TRBJ1-2; possibly TRBD1 for D (5 bases). V lost 0 bases to trimming and J lost 8 bases, with 13 bases between them. The CDR3 extends over 14 amino acids. Germline V CDR1 and CDR2: MNHNS, SASEGT. The CDR3 coding sequence is TGTGCCAGCAGTGAAGCAGGGGCTGCCGTAGGCTACACCTTC. The encoded protein is CASSEAGAAVGYTF.

CDR3 in DNA: TGTGCCAGCAAGTTGGCCCCGAACACTGAAGCTTTCTTT. It yields the protein CASKLAPNTEAFF. This chain uses TRBV6-4 with TRBJ1-1; D ambiguous. Germline-derived CDR1 and CDR2 are MRHNA and SNTAGT. Trimming took off 7 bases at V and 1 base at J, with 10 bases between the two ends. The CDR3 consists of 13 residues.

Here the CDR3 reads CSAQGNTIYF. In nucleotides, the CDR3 is TGCAGCGCCCAGGGAAACACCATATATTTT. This chain uses TRBV29-1 with TRBJ1-3; D is uncertain. The CDR3 extends over 10 amino acids. Trimming removed 7 bases at V and 4 bases at J, with 5 bases between. The germline V gene encodes CDR1 SQVTM and CDR2 ANQGSEA.

The chain is built from TRBV5-1 and TRBJ2-7; the match to TRBD1 covers 8 bases. CDR1 is SGHRS, CDR2 YFSETQ, per germline. The J segment lost 1 base and the V segment lost 4 bases, leaving 7 bases of the junction unmatched. This CDR3 has 15 residues. CDR3 coding DNA: TGCGCCAGCAGCCCATCGACAGGGGATTCCTACGAGCAGTACTTC. It yields the protein CASSPSTGDSYEQYF. The variable domain in full, completed from reference TRBV5-1 and TRBJ2-7, reads KAGVTQTPRYLIKTRGQQVTLSCSPISGHRSVSWYQQTPGQGLQFLFEYFSETQRNKGNFPGRFSGRQFSNSRSEMNVSTLELGDSALYLCASSPSTGDSYEQYFGPGTRLTVT.

The J gene is TRBJ2-3, the V gene TRBV11-2; D is possibly TRBD2 (5 bases). V was trimmed by 3 bases and J by 0 bases, leaving 10 bases between them. Per the germline V gene, CDR1 is SGHAT and CDR2 is FQNNGV. The CDR3 is made up of 15 amino acids. The DNA of the CDR3 is TGTGCCAGCAGCTTGCGGGTGCCTAGCACAGATACGCAGTATTTT. Encoded protein: CASSLRVPSTDTQYF.

V gene TRBV6-2 or TRBV6-3 combines with J gene TRBJ1-5; the D is unclear. Trimming cost V 5 bases and J 5 bases, with 13 bases left between them. The CDR3 extends over 14 amino acids. The V gene's germline CDR1 is MNHEY and CDR2 SVGEGT. DNA for the CDR3: TGTGCCAGCAGTGCCGGGGAAGGAGATCAGCCCCAGCATTTT. Protein sequence: CASSAGEGDQPQHF.

This rearrangement joins TRBV5-4 to TRBJ1-6; 9 bases are a match to TRBD1. The germline V gene has CDR1 SGHNT and CDR2 YYREEE (reference sequence). The CDR3 has 17 residues. V gave up 4 bases and J gave up 4 bases; unmatched junction bases: 9. The CDR3 sequence is CASSPGTGSGYNSPLHF. As DNA, the CDR3 is TGTGCCAGCAGCCCCGGGACAGGGAGTGGATATAATTCACCCCTCCACTTT.

CDR3 protein: CASSQGAGEAFF. In nucleotides, the CDR3 is TGCGCCAGCAGCCAAGGGGCCGGTGAAGCTTTCTTT. The rearrangement joins TRBV4-1 to TRBJ1-1; D gene uncertain. Germline CDR1 is MGHRA and CDR2 is YSYEKL. With 1 base removed from V and 7 bases from J, the gap between germline ends came to 7 bases. The CDR3 totals 12 residues.

The J gene is TRBJ2-3, the V gene TRBV28; tentatively, D is TRBD2 (5 bases). The CDR3 covers 16 residues. The germline V gene has CDR1 MDHEN and CDR2 SYDVKM. The V end lost 5 bases, the J end lost 6 bases, and 21 bases lay between the germline ends. The CDR3 sequence is CASSGPGSGTPDTQYF. The CDR3 DNA reads TGTGCCAGCAGTGGTCCGGGATCTGGAACCCCCGATACGCAGTATTTT.

V usage is TRBV18 and J usage is TRBJ1-2, with 7 bases fitting TRBD1. Trimming took 4 bases from V and 1 from J; bases not matched to a gene: 6. This CDR3 region has 15 residues. Germline V gene sequence: CDR1 KGHSH, CDR2 LQKENI. CDR3 residues: CASSLPWDSNYGYTF. CDR3 nucleotide sequence: TGTGCCAGCTCACTCCCCTGGGACAGTAACTATGGCTACACCTTC.

The rearrangement uses TRBV3-1 (or the pseudogene TRBV3-2) and TRBJ2-1, with D possibly matching TRBD1 (6 bases). V lost 1 base to trimming and J lost 3 bases, with 13 bases between them. The CDR3 is 16 amino acids. The germline V gene has CDR1 LGHDT and CDR2 YNNKEL (reference sequence). The CDR3 is CASSQADSRLYNEQFF. CDR3 in DNA: TGTGCCAGCAGCCAAGCGGACAGCCGTCTCTACAATGAGCAGTTCTTC.

The chain has TRBV28 and TRBJ1-4; D gene uncertain. Germline V gene lookup returns CDR1 MDHEN and CDR2 SYDVKM. The CDR3 runs 14 residues. The V and J ends lost 1 base and 8 bases respectively, with 11 bases between them. Written as DNA, the CDR3 is TGTGCCAGCAGTTTATCGGGGTCGGGAGAAAAACTGTTTTTT. Translating it yields CASSLSGSGEKLFF.

The V gene is TRBV19, the J gene TRBJ1-5, with 8 bases identical to TRBD1. Trimming removed 3 bases from V and 3 bases from J; junction bases left unmatched: 7. The CDR3 consists of 16 residues. Germline CDR1 LNHDA, CDR2 SQIVND (reference sequence). The CDR3 nucleotides read TGTGCCAGTAGTATGCTGGGGACAGGCCTCAATCAGCCCCAGCATTTT. Translation: CASSMLGTGLNQPQHF.

V and J are TRBV2 and TRBJ2-7; a weak D match, TRBD2 (5 bases). The CDR3 has 13 residues. Germline values: CDR1 SNHLY, CDR2 FYNNEI. Trimming stripped 0 bases from V and 6 bases from J, with 9 bases between. The CDR3 DNA sequence: TGTGCCAGCAGTGAAGCGGTGGACTCCGAGCAGTACTTC. Translating gives CASSEAVDSEQYF.

The V and J genes are TRBV7-2 and TRBJ2-7; D not resolved. V lost 6 bases, J lost 7 bases, and 10 bases lay in between. Germline V gene data show CDR1 as SGHTA and CDR2 as FQGNSA. The CDR3 is made up of 11 amino acids. The DNA of the CDR3 is TGTGCCAGCAGTATTCGGTGGGAGCAGTACTTC. Translating it yields CASSIRWEQYF.

V usage is TRBV6-2 or TRBV6-3 and J usage is TRBJ2-7; TRBD2 is a possible D gene (5 bases). Per germline, CDR1 MNHEY and CDR2 SVGEGT. The CDR3 totals 15 residues. The V gene lost 5 bases and the J gene lost 1 base, with 15 bases spanning the gap. In DNA, the CDR3 is TGTGCCAGCAGTAACGTCGGCGGGTCTTCCTACGAGCAGTACTTC. Protein product: CASSNVGGSSYEQYF.

The genes are TRBV7-2 and TRBJ1-5; 11 positions match TRBD1. CDR1 and CDR2 (germline): SGHTA, FQGNSA. The CDR3 length is 17 residues. V lost 8 bases, J lost 0 bases, and 9 bases stayed unmatched. As DNA, the CDR3 is TGTGCCAGCGGGACAGGGGGAGGGCCCTATAGCAATCAGCCCCAGCATTTT. Translation: CASGTGGGPYSNQPQHF.

The genes are TRBV28 and TRBJ2-5; 9 bases line up with TRBD1. Germline assignment: CDR1 MDHEN and CDR2 SYDVKM. The CDR3 runs to 16 residues. V lost 6 bases to trimming and J lost 5 bases; unmatched junction nucleotides: 13. The CDR3: CASSLPGTGSKETQYF. As DNA, the CDR3 is TGTGCCAGCAGCCTCCCCGGGACAGGGTCGAAGGAGACCCAGTACTTC.

The V and J genes are TRBV5-4 and TRBJ2-1, with 15 positions matching TRBD2. Per germline, CDR1 SGHNT and CDR2 YYREEE (reference sequence). The CDR3 totals 18 residues. The junction had 9 bases not matched to a gene; V was cut back by 4 bases and J by 4 bases. DNA of the CDR3: TGTGCCAGCAGCCTGGGACCGGGACTAGCGGGAGGTTACAATGAGCAGTTCTTC. It codes for CASSLGPGLAGGYNEQFF.

J is TRBJ1-3 and V is TRBV14; D is possibly TRBD1 (6 bases). From germline, CDR1 is SGHDN and CDR2 FVKESK. V was trimmed by 1 base and J by 2 bases, leaving 6 bases between them. The CDR3 has 14 residues. The CDR3 DNA reads as TGTGCCAGCAGCCAAGCAGGGGCTGGAAACACCATATATTTT. Translating it yields CASSQAGAGNTIYF.

The CDR3 reads CASSQRTGGGGNQPQHF. CDR3 DNA sequence: TGTGCCAGTAGTCAAAGGACAGGGGGCGGCGGCAATCAGCCCCAGCATTTT. The V gene is TRBV19, the J gene TRBJ1-5, with 11 positions matching TRBD1. The junction had 8 bases not matched to a gene; V was cut back by 5 bases and J by 2 bases. Germline V CDR1 and CDR2: LNHDA, SQIVND (reference sequence). This CDR3 is built from 17 residues.

This clone was counted a few times. The chain employs TRBV7-9 and TRBJ1-3; the D is unclear. Germline V CDR1 and CDR2: SEHNR, FQNEAQ (reference sequence). V was cut by 1 base and J by 4 bases, with 8 bases left in between. This CDR3 comprises 14 residues. The CDR3 bases are TGTGCCAGCAGCTTAGATGCCGGGGGAAACACCATATATTTT. The encoded protein is CASSLDAGGNTIYF.

This clone was found a few times. CDR3 loop: CATSHTDRLNTIYF. The DNA for the CDR3 is TGTGCCACCAGTCATACCGACAGGCTTAACACCATATATTTT. The chain is built from TRBV15 and TRBJ1-3, with D possibly TRBD1 on 6 matching bases. The CDR3 loop spans 14 amino acids. V was cut by 6 bases and J by 7 bases, with 16 bases left in between. CDR1 is LNHNV and CDR2 is YYDKDF in the germline V gene (reference sequence). The complete variable domain, with remaining parts taken from reference TRBV15 and TRBJ1-3, reads DAMVIQNPRYQVTQFGKPVTLSCSQTLNHNVMYWYQQKSSQAPKLLFHYYDKDFNNEADTPDNFQSRRPNTSFCFLDIRSPGLGDTAMYLCATSHTDRLNTIYFGEGSWLTVV.

The chain employs TRBV6-6 and TRBJ2-7; 7 nucleotides align to TRBD2. This CDR3 region has 12 residues. Trimming at V came to 7 bases and at J to 7 bases, leaving 7 bases not matched to a gene. Germline values: CDR1 MNHNY, CDR2 SVGAGI (reference sequence). The CDR3 DNA reads as TGTGCCAGCATTGGCGGGAGTACTGAGCAGTACTTC. Translated, it gives CASIGGSTEQYF.